The 9 T cell receptor beta chains below all came from one sample that was sequenced in a study of regulatory T cells in long-lasting Graves disease. Both iRepertoire HTBI primers and Arm-PCR of CDR3 regions were used to build the TCR beta libraries. MiXCR, run by TCRdb on the multiplex PCR reads, gives a single entry per CDR3 protein. The table lists 450,000 to 600,000 distinct CDR3 sequences, 13% of them singletons. Time point given: newly diagnosed GD, antithyroid drugs for less than 3 months. PBMC-extracted RNA yielded the TCR library. These sequences were also reported in another study, on T cells in Graves' hyperthyroidism and ophthalmopathy.

The sequencing here drew on peripheral blood mononuclear cells (PBMCs), taken at new diagnosis, from a patient treated with antithyroid drugs. These receptors were obtained from a man aged 25-40 years with Graves disease.

This clonotype was seen ten or more times. The chain uses TRBV28 and TRBJ1-4, with D hard to call. Germline CDR1 reads MDHEN; CDR2 reads SYDVKM. The CDR3 consists of 14 residues. Trimming took off 7 bases at V and 0 bases at J, with 9 bases between the two ends. The CDR3 bases are TGTGCCAGCACCATGGCCCCAACTAATGAAAAACTGTTTTTT. As protein: CASTMAPTNEKLFF.

This sequence joins TRBV7-3 and TRBJ1-6; D unresolved. CDR3 length equals 15 residues. The germline V and J ends were trimmed by 6 bases and 7 bases, with 16 bases remaining between them. CDR1 and CDR2 (germline): SGHTA, FQGTGA. CDR3 bases: TGTGCCAGCAGGGGAGGATTATCGGCCAATTCACCCCTCCACTTT. Translating gives CASRGGLSANSPLHF.

The V and J genes are TRBV6-1 and TRBJ2-2; 12 nucleotides agree with TRBD1. Germline-derived CDR1 and CDR2 are MNHNS and SASEGT. The V and J ends lost 6 bases and 3 bases, in that order; junction bases with no gene match: 8. The CDR3 spans 17 residues. The CDR3 coding sequence is TGTGCCAGCAGCCTGGGGACAGGGGGCGGGGACACCGGGGAGCTGTTTTTT. Residues: CASSLGTGGGDTGELFF.

In its sample, this clonotype was seen many times. CDR3: CSARDGGQGPYGYTF. The CDR3 nucleotides read TGCAGTGCTAGAGATGGGGGACAGGGACCCTATGGCTACACCTTC. The chain joins TRBV20-1 to TRBJ1-2, with 9 bases fitting TRBD1. CDR3 length equals 15 residues. The germline V gene encodes CDR1 DFQATT and CDR2 SNEGSKA (reference sequence). V was clipped by 0 bases and J by 4 bases; unmatched bases: 6.

This clonotype was picked up many times. The chain is built from TRBV6-5 and TRBJ1-3; D remains unclear. V was pared by 0 bases and J by 0 bases, with 6 bases between. The germline CDR1 and CDR2 sequences are MNHEY and SVGAGI. CDR3 length equals 15 residues. This chain's CDR3 is CASSYSPDSGNTIYF. In DNA, the CDR3 is TGTGCCAGCAGTTACTCGCCCGACTCTGGAAACACCATATATTTT.

This clonotype was counted ten times or more. The rearrangement uses TRBV12-3 or TRBV12-4 and TRBJ1-2; D not resolved. With 3 bases removed from V and 8 bases from J, the gap between germline ends came to 7 bases. The CDR3 is 11 residues long. The CDR3 bases are TGTGCCAGCAGTTTGCAGTTCGGCTACACCTTC. Translating it yields CASSLQFGYTF.

The V call is TRBV7-9, the J call TRBJ2-3, with 11 nucleotides matching TRBD2. The CDR3 has 16 residues. V lost 5 bases to trimming and J lost 1 base; unmatched junction nucleotides: 5. Germline V gene data show CDR1 as SEHNR and CDR2 as FQNEAQ (reference sequence). Here the CDR3 reads CASSAILAGGTDTQYF. As DNA, the CDR3 is TGTGCCAGCAGCGCAATACTAGCGGGAGGCACAGATACGCAGTATTTT. The full variable domain, rest sourced from reference TRBV7-9 and TRBJ2-3, is DTGVSQNPRHKITKRGQNVTFRCDPISEHNRLYWYRQTLGQGPEFLTYFQNEAQLEKSRLLSDRFSAERPKGSFSTLEIQRTEQGDSAMYLCASSAILAGGTDTQYFGPGTRLTVL.

This clonotype was detected many times. This chain connects TRBV7-2 to TRBJ1-1, with a weak D call TRBD1 (5 bases). V was shortened by 3 bases and J by 1 base, with 12 bases between the two germline ends. CDR3 length: 15 amino acids. The germline gives CDR1 SGHTA, CDR2 FQGNSA. CDR3 region: CASSLRGDSNTEAFF. In DNA, the CDR3 is TGTGCCAGCAGCTTGAGGGGCGACTCGAACACTGAAGCTTTCTTT.

This clonotype was seen more than once but under ten times. The chain employs TRBV20-1 and TRBJ2-7, with 7 bases matching TRBD2. The junction had 9 bases not matched to a gene; V was cut back by 0 bases and J by 1 base. CDR1 is DFQATT, CDR2 SNEGSKA, per germline (reference sequence). This CDR3 region has 16 residues. This CDR3 is CSARDREERVSYEQYF. The CDR3 nucleotides read TGCAGTGCTAGAGATCGGGAGGAGCGGGTTTCCTACGAGCAGTACTTC.